Sequencing of this T cell receptor beta chain was carried out in a study of blood T cell repertoires in COVID-19. This CDR3 region has 17 residues. The ends lost 1 base at V and 3 bases at J; junction bases unmatched: 3. The V gene's germline CDR1 is SGHVS and CDR2 FNYEAQ. Sequencing was performed with immunoSEQ multiplex PCR; in TCRdb, only in-frame clones are kept and a portion is missing. The sample holds tens of thousands of clones, more than 75% seen once. Sequenced material: peripheral blood. This clonotype originated in a human donor in a cohort sampled during active COVID-19. The rearrangement joins TRBV7-6 to TRBJ2-3; TRBD2 aligns across 14 bases. The chain's CDR3 is CASSLGGLAGATDTQYF. The CDR3 nucleotides read TGTGCCAGCAGCTTAGGGGGACTAGCGGGGGCTACAGATACGCAGTATTTT.